This T cell receptor (beta chain) was documented in a study of OX40 agonist ivuxolimab in advanced cancers. The data were produced by immunoSEQ multiplex PCR, yet TCRdb's version contains in-frame clones alone and is incomplete. The sample includes fewer than 90,000 clones, around 90% of them seen just once. Per the germline V gene, CDR1 is SGHNT and CDR2 is YYREEE (reference sequence). The CDR3 spans 14 residues. J was trimmed by 5 bases and V by 3 bases; bases with no gene match: 6. The sequencing used CD4+ or CD8+ T cells sorted from blood, collected in a trial of the OX40 agonist ivuxolimab. V gene TRBV5-4 combines with J gene TRBJ2-5; 8 bases agree with TRBD1. This TCR was sampled from an adult with an advanced solid tumor such as melanoma, head and neck, liver or kidney cancer. The CDR3 DNA reads TGTGCCAGCAGCTCCCAGACAGGGGTGGAGACCCAGTACTTC. Translated: CASSSQTGVETQYF.